Listed below are T cell receptor beta chains from one sample, sequenced in a study of T cells in Graves' hyperthyroidism and ophthalmopathy. One entry per CDR3 protein, called by TCRdb with MiXCR from the multiplex PCR reads. The table has about 710,000 distinct CDR3 sequences, around 17% seen once. The sequencing sample was made of blood. Receptors were obtained from a man between 18 and 29 years old with Graves' hyperthyroidism. Each CDR3 is given with its conserved first and last residue. D genes are given only for firm matches. Size values are once, few and many counts, or a class for expanded clones, and some rows have none.

>many|-|TRBJ2-7|TRBV5-1
CASSFKGGEQYF
TGCGCCAGCAGCTTCAAGGGGGGCGAGCAGTACTTC
>few|TRBD1|TRBJ2-2|TRBV24-1
CATSAGDWDSRTGELFF
TGTGCCACCAGTGCGGGCGACTGGGACAGCCGCACCGGGGAGCTGTTTTTT
>-|-|TRBJ2-3|TRBV14
CASSHLDTQYF
TGTGCCAGCAGCCATCTTGATACGCAGTATTTT
>many|-|TRBJ2-7|TRBV12-3/TRBV12-4
CASSPSRWNEQYF
TGTGCCAGCAGTCCCTCCCGGTGGAACGAGCAGTACTTC
>-|-|TRBJ2-1|TRBV6-1
CASSDRARRNEQFF
TGTGCCAGCAGCGACCGAGCCAGGCGCAATGAGCAGTTCTTC
>many|TRBD1|TRBJ2-5|TRBV28
CASRPTGEGGTQYF
TGTGCCAGCAGGCCAACAGGGGAAGGAGGGACCCAGTACTTC
>-|-|TRBJ2-5|TRBV29-1
CSVAYTAQYF
TGCAGCGTTGCCTATACGGCCCAGTACTTC
>once|TRBD1|TRBJ2-2|TRBV29-1
CSATGVNTGELFF
TGCAGCGCCACAGGGGTGAACACCGGGGAGCTGTTTTTT
>-|TRBD2|TRBJ2-3|TRBV11-2
CASSPLAGGMGTQYF
TGTGCCAGCAGCCCGCTAGCGGGAGGAATGGGGACGCAGTATTTT
>-|TRBD1|TRBJ1-2|TRBV15
CATSSRGADYGYTF
TGTGCCACCAGCAGCAGGGGGGCGGACTATGGCTACACCTTC
>few|TRBD1|TRBJ2-2|TRBV5-4
CASSSNRGLTGELFF
TGTGCCAGCAGCTCGAACAGGGGGCTTACCGGGGAGCTGTTTTTT
>few|-|TRBJ2-7|TRBV7-9
CASSYGVGTGDYEQYF
TGTGCCAGCAGCTACGGGGTGGGGACTGGTGACTACGAGCAGTACTTC
>many|TRBD1|TRBJ1-5|TRBV12-3/TRBV12-4
CASSYRGGLNQPQHF
TGTGCCAGCAGCTACAGGGGGGGACTCAATCAGCCCCAGCATTTT
>few|TRBD2|TRBJ2-2|TRBV18
CASSPTSGRNTGELFF
TGTGCCAGCTCACCGACTAGCGGGAGGAACACCGGGGAGCTGTTTTTT
>once|TRBD1|TRBJ1-1|TRBV19
CASQPGQGAWREAFF
TGTGCCAGCCAGCCGGGACAGGGGGCCTGGCGGGAAGCTTTCTTT
>many|TRBD2|TRBJ2-1|TRBV6-1
CASSLAGAGYNEQFF
TGTGCCAGCAGTTTAGCGGGAGCGGGATACAATGAGCAGTTCTTC
>-|TRBD2|TRBJ2-3|TRBV19
CATSRLAAVTLDRLDTQYF
TGTGCCACATCCCGACTAGCGGCCGTGACCCTCGACCGGCTAGATACGCAGTATTTT
>few|-|TRBJ1-5|TRBV6-2/TRBV6-3
CASSSTDTNQPQHF
TGTGCCAGCTCTTCCACGGACACCAATCAGCCCCAGCATTTT
>many|-|TRBJ1-6|TRBV7-6
CASSLEGGPNSPLHF
TGTGCCAGCAGCTTAGAAGGGGGGCCGAATTCACCCCTCCACTTT
>many|-|TRBJ2-1|TRBV6-2/TRBV6-3
CASLNRASAQWGQFF
TGTGCCAGCCTTAACAGGGCTAGTGCCCAATGGGGGCAGTTCTTC
>-|-|TRBJ2-1|TRBV7-8
CASSLKQVVILNEQFF
TGTGCCAGCAGCTTAAAGCAGGTCGTTATTTTAAATGAGCAGTTCTTC
>-|TRBD2|TRBJ2-7|TRBV5-5
CASSNRTSGRYEQYF
TGTGCCAGCAGCAACCGGACTAGCGGGAGATACGAGCAGTACTTC
>-|TRBD1|TRBJ1-4|TRBV10-3
CAISNRGADEKLFF
TGTGCCATCAGTAACAGGGGCGCAGATGAAAAACTGTTTTTT
>-|TRBD1|TRBJ1-1|TRBV14
CASSQYRGVDTEAFF
TGTGCCAGCAGCCAATACAGGGGGGTTGACACTGAAGCTTTCTTT
>many|-|TRBJ2-1|TRBV5-1
CASSFGGPRNNEQFF
TGCGCCAGCAGCTTCGGGGGGCCGAGGAACAATGAGCAGTTCTTC
>-|-|TRBJ2-5|TRBV15
CATSRVGTAQETQYF
TGTGCCACCAGCAGAGTGGGGACGGCGCAAGAGACCCAGTACTTC
>-|-|TRBJ2-2|TRBV28
CASRRWKGLDTGELFF
TGTGCCAGCAGGCGCTGGAAAGGTTTAGACACCGGGGAGCTGTTTTTT
>-|-|TRBJ1-1|TRBV28
CASSSSRQVVAFF
TGTGCCAGCAGCTCTAGCCGACAGGTCGTCGCTTTCTTT
>-|-|TRBJ1-2|TRBV29-1
CSVEELGNYGYTF
TGCAGCGTTGAAGAATTGGGAAACTATGGCTACACCTTC
>-|TRBD1|TRBJ2-3|TRBV5-1
CASSMGQRTDTQYF
TGCGCCAGCAGCATGGGACAGCGCACAGATACGCAGTATTTT
>-|-|TRBJ1-6|TRBV6-1
CASTLLRIDNSPLHF
TGTGCCAGCACCCTACTCCGGATTGATAATTCACCCCTCCACTTT
>many|-|TRBJ2-3|TRBV20-1
CSAREASRITDTQYF
TGCAGTGCTAGAGAGGCTAGTCGAATCACAGATACGCAGTATTTT
>few|-|TRBJ1-1|TRBV4-1
CASSQEGGLGWNTEAFF
TGCGCCAGCAGCCAAGAAGGCGGGCTTGGGTGGAACACTGAAGCTTTCTTT
>few|-|TRBJ1-1|TRBV7-9
CASSLVGQGRTEAFF
TGTGCCAGCAGCTTAGTGGGTCAGGGGCGTACTGAAGCTTTCTTT
>many|-|TRBJ2-7|TRBV12-3/TRBV12-4
CASSSIPLDHEQYF
TGTGCCAGCAGTTCCATCCCCCTGGACCACGAGCAGTACTTC
>many|TRBD1|TRBJ2-7|TRBV6-2/TRBV6-3
CASSNDRVRDEQYF
TGTGCCAGCAGTAACGACAGGGTAAGGGACGAGCAGTACTTC
>many|TRBD2|TRBJ2-1|TRBV13
CASSPWSEGGPYNEQFF
TGTGCCAGCAGCCCCTGGAGTGAGGGAGGGCCTTACAATGAGCAGTTCTTC
>many|TRBD2|TRBJ2-5|TRBV28
CASSTSGQETQYF
TGTGCCAGCTCCACTAGCGGCCAAGAGACCCAGTACTTC
>few|TRBD1|TRBJ2-3|TRBV5-1
CASSPGQGAIDTQYF
TGCGCCAGCAGCCCGGGACAGGGGGCTATAGATACGCAGTATTTT
>-|TRBD1|TRBJ1-4|TRBV19
CASSKRTGVNEKLFF
TGTGCCAGTAGCAAGAGGACAGGGGTCAATGAAAAACTGTTTTTT
>-|-|TRBJ2-1|TRBV7-2
CATRNLLSYNEQFF
TGTGCCACCCGGAACCTCCTCTCCTACAATGAGCAGTTCTTC
>few|TRBD1|TRBJ1-5|TRBV7-8
CASSTYRGEEPQHF
TGTGCCAGCAGCACCTACAGGGGAGAGGAGCCCCAGCATTTT
>many|-|TRBJ2-2|TRBV7-2
CASSHPSGPLYNAGELFF
TGTGCCAGCAGCCATCCCTCGGGACCCCTCTATAACGCCGGGGAGCTGTTTTTT